These T cell receptor beta chains were read from a single sample in a study of blood T cell repertoires in COVID-19. Clones were read by immunoSEQ multiplex PCR, and TCRdb kept only the in-frame ones, dropping some. The sample records about 80,000 clones, about four fifths being singletons. Sequenced input: peripheral blood. The receptors here all came from a human donor in a cohort sampled during active COVID-19. Each CDR3 is given with its conserved first and last residue. Each record gives: J gene, V gene, D gene, CDR3 length, clone size, CDR3 DNA, CDR3 protein. The D gene is left open where the match is weak. Size tells how often a clone was seen (once, few, many) or the class of an expanded clone, and some rows leave it out.

J: TRBJ2-1
V: TRBV11-3
D: TRBD2
length: 15
size: NA
DNA: TGTGCCAGCAGCCCCGGGACTAGCGGAACCAATGAGCAGTTCTTC
CDR3: CASSPGTSGTNEQFF

J: TRBJ2-2
V: TRBV11-2
D: TRBD2
length: 15
size: NA
DNA: TGTGCCAGCAGCCCTAGGACTAGCGGGGCCGGGGAGCTGTTTTTT
CDR3: CASSPRTSGAGELFF

J: TRBJ1-5
V: TRBV6-5
D: NA
length: 15
size: NA
DNA: TGTGCCAGCATCCTCACAGGGACGGACAATCAGCCCCAGCATTTT
CDR3: CASILTGTDNQPQHF

J: TRBJ1-6
V: TRBV19
D: NA
length: 15
size: NA
DNA: TGTGCCAGTAGTATTGAGGGAGGAAGAAATTCACCCCTCCACTTT
CDR3: CASSIEGGRNSPLHF

J: TRBJ1-4
V: TRBV20-1
D: NA
length: 13
size: NA
DNA: TGCAGTGCTAGTCAGCGGGTGAGGGAAAAACTGTTTTTT
CDR3: CSASQRVREKLFF

J: TRBJ2-5
V: TRBV19
D: TRBD1
length: 14
size: NA
DNA: TGTGCCAGTAGTACCGGGGACAGTCAAGAGACCCAGTACTTC
CDR3: CASSTGDSQETQYF

J: TRBJ1-2
V: TRBV6-4
D: NA
length: 15
size: NA
DNA: TGTGCCAGCAGCCTCACGACAGGCGGGAACTATGGCTACACCTTC
CDR3: CASSLTTGGNYGYTF

J: TRBJ1-6
V: TRBV6-1
D: TRBD1
length: 15
size: few
DNA: TGTGCCAGCAGTGATTCGACAGGGGGAAATTCACCCCTCCACTTT
CDR3: CASSDSTGGNSPLHF

J: TRBJ2-3
V: TRBV7-3
D: NA
length: 15
size: NA
DNA: TGTGCCAGCAGCTTGGGGGGACGGCGCACAGATACGCAGTATTTT
CDR3: CASSLGGRRTDTQYF

J: TRBJ2-1
V: TRBV5-1
D: TRBD1
length: 15
size: NA
DNA: TGCGCCAGCAGCTTAGGACAGGGAGGAACCAATGAGCAGTTCTTC
CDR3: CASSLGQGGTNEQFF

J: TRBJ2-7
V: TRBV28
D: NA
length: 13
size: few
DNA: TGTGCCAGCAATGGGGGCTTGACTTACGAGCAGTACTTC
CDR3: CASNGGLTYEQYF

J: TRBJ2-1
V: TRBV5-4
D: TRBD2
length: 16
size: NA
DNA: TGTGCCAGCAGCCAGGGACTAGCGGGGGGCTACAATGAGCAGTTCTTC
CDR3: CASSQGLAGGYNEQFF

J: TRBJ1-1
V: TRBV9
D: NA
length: 15
size: NA
DNA: TGTGCCAGCAGCGTAGATTCCCGGGGTGGGACTGAAGCTTTCTTT
CDR3: CASSVDSRGGTEAFF

J: TRBJ1-1
V: TRBV5-4
D: NA
length: 13
size: NA
DNA: TGTGCCAGCAGCTCCAGGGGTAACACTGAAGCTTTCTTT
CDR3: CASSSRGNTEAFF

J: TRBJ1-5
V: TRBV6-6
D: TRBD1
length: 16
size: NA
DNA: TGTGCCAGCGCTACGGGCAGGGACAGCGGCAATCAGCCCCAGCATTTT
CDR3: CASATGRDSGNQPQHF

J: TRBJ1-5
V: TRBV6-1
D: NA
length: 13
size: NA
DNA: TGTGCCAGCAGTGAAGCGCTATCCGTATTTGGGCATTTT
CDR3: CASSEALSVFGHF

J: TRBJ2-7
V: TRBV3-1/TRBV3-2
D: TRBD1
length: 15
size: NA
DNA: TGTGCCAGCAGACGCGGGACAGGCCTACCCTACGAGCAGTACTTC
CDR3: CASRRGTGLPYEQYF

J: TRBJ2-7
V: TRBV3-1/TRBV3-2
D: NA
length: 11
size: NA
DNA: TGTGCCAGCAGCCAACTATACGAGCAGTACTTC
CDR3: CASSQLYEQYF

J: TRBJ2-3
V: TRBV30
D: NA
length: 13
size: NA
DNA: TGTGCCTGGGGGGTTAGATCGGCAGATACGCAGTATTTT
CDR3: CAWGVRSADTQYF

J: TRBJ1-5
V: TRBV19
D: NA
length: 13
size: few
DNA: TGTGCCAGTAGTATAGACGGGGGTCAGCCCCAGCATTTT
CDR3: CASSIDGGQPQHF

J: TRBJ1-5
V: TRBV29-1
D: NA
length: 13
size: NA
DNA: TGCAGCGTCCGACCGGGAGGGGATCAGCCCCAGCATTTT
CDR3: CSVRPGGDQPQHF

J: TRBJ2-7
V: TRBV6-5
D: NA
length: 14
size: NA
DNA: TGTGCCAGCAGGCGCGACAGGGAGGCCCGCGAGCAGTACTTC
CDR3: CASRRDREAREQYF

J: TRBJ1-1
V: TRBV5-1
D: TRBD1
length: 14
size: NA
DNA: TGCGCCAGCAGGAGGGCCAGGGGGCAGACTGAAGCTTTCTTT
CDR3: CASRRARGQTEAFF

J: TRBJ2-7
V: TRBV19
D: TRBD1
length: 12
size: NA
DNA: TGTGCCAGCCGGGACAGTGGATACGAGCAGTACTTC
CDR3: CASRDSGYEQYF

J: TRBJ2-5
V: TRBV11-2
D: TRBD1
length: 13
size: NA
DNA: TGTGCCAGCAGCCAGGGACAGGGGCAGACCCAGTACTTC
CDR3: CASSQGQGQTQYF

J: TRBJ1-2
V: TRBV7-9
D: NA
length: 17
size: NA
DNA: TGTGCCAGCTCCACGTGGGGCAGGGGCATGGAGGTTAATGGCTACACCTTC
CDR3: CASSTWGRGMEVNGYTF

J: TRBJ2-7
V: TRBV5-6
D: NA
length: 9
size: NA
DNA: TGTGCAGCCTTGAACGAGCAGTACTTC
CDR3: CAALNEQYF

J: TRBJ2-1
V: TRBV11-3
D: TRBD2
length: 16
size: NA
DNA: TGTGCCAGCAGCTTAGACCCACTAGCGGGAAGGCATGAGCAGTTCTTC
CDR3: CASSLDPLAGRHEQFF

J: TRBJ2-1
V: TRBV29-1
D: TRBD2
length: 14
size: NA
DNA: TGCAGCGTCCCGGGACTAGCGGGGGACAATGAGCAGTTCTTC
CDR3: CSVPGLAGDNEQFF

J: TRBJ1-1
V: TRBV7-3
D: NA
length: 16
size: NA
DNA: TGTGCCAGCAGCTTAACAGGAGGGTTGGGGAACACTGAAGCTTTCTTT
CDR3: CASSLTGGLGNTEAFF

J: TRBJ2-2
V: TRBV7-2
D: TRBD1
length: 13
size: few
DNA: TGTGCCAGCAGTTCACAGGGGTTCGGGGAGCTGTTTTTT
CDR3: CASSSQGFGELFF

J: TRBJ2-3
V: TRBV19
D: TRBD2
length: 15
size: NA
DNA: TGTGCCAGTAGTATAGAAGGGGAGGGCCCAGATACGCAGTATTTT
CDR3: CASSIEGEGPDTQYF

J: TRBJ2-3
V: TRBV7-6
D: TRBD2
length: 15
size: NA
DNA: TGTGCCAGCAGCTTTTCTAGCGGGGGAACAGATACGCAGTATTTT
CDR3: CASSFSSGGTDTQYF

J: TRBJ1-1
V: TRBV7-3
D: NA
length: 13
size: NA
DNA: TGTGCCAGCAGTGTACAGGAGAACACTGAAGCTTTCTTT
CDR3: CASSVQENTEAFF

J: TRBJ2-5
V: TRBV19
D: TRBD2
length: 17
size: NA
DNA: TGTGCCAGTAGTATCGGGACTAGCGGGCCCTTAGGGGAGACCCAGTACTTC
CDR3: CASSIGTSGPLGETQYF

J: TRBJ2-3
V: TRBV15
D: TRBD1
length: 16
size: NA
DNA: TGTGCCACCAGCAGTCCTGACAGGGGATCTGGGGATACGCAGTATTTT
CDR3: CATSSPDRGSGDTQYF

J: TRBJ2-1
V: TRBV6-5
D: NA
length: 15
size: NA
DNA: TGTGCCAGCAGTTACTCGACTAGTTCCGCAATTGAGCAGTTCTTC
CDR3: CASSYSTSSAIEQFF

J: TRBJ2-5
V: TRBV27
D: NA
length: 14
size: NA
DNA: TGTGCCAGCAGTTTATCGTCCCTCCAAGAGACCCAGTACTTC
CDR3: CASSLSSLQETQYF

J: TRBJ1-2
V: TRBV28
D: NA
length: 13
size: once
DNA: TGTGCCAGCAGTTTTTGGGGGCCCTATGGCTACACCTTC
CDR3: CASSFWGPYGYTF

J: TRBJ1-2
V: TRBV27
D: NA
length: 15
size: NA
DNA: TGTGCCAGCAGTTTACGGGGGGATCGTAACTATGGCTACACCTTC
CDR3: CASSLRGDRNYGYTF

J: TRBJ1-2
V: TRBV29-1
D: NA
length: 12
size: once
DNA: TGCAGCGTTGGTAAGGCAGGCTATGGCTACACCTTC
CDR3: CSVGKAGYGYTF

J: TRBJ2-5
V: TRBV30
D: TRBD2
length: 15
size: NA
DNA: TGTGCCTGGAGTGAGGGACTAGCGGGAGGGGAGACCCAGTACTTC
CDR3: CAWSEGLAGGETQYF